Listed below are T cell receptor beta chains from one sample, sequenced in a study of CD8+ T cells in alopecia areata. Clones were sequenced by immunoSEQ multiplex PCR, and TCRdb holds only the in-frame ones, with some missing. In the table there are 150,000 to 200,000 clones, less than 70% of which are singletons. Sequencing used CD4+ T cells sorted from blood, obtained at week 24, from a patient treated with tofacitinib. Receptors originate from a human donor with alopecia areata. Each CDR3 is given with its conserved first and last residue. The D gene is left open where the match is weak. Size is stated for part of the rows, as once, few or many counts, or as a class when the clone is expanded.

abundance,d_gene,v_gene,j_gene,CDR3aa,CDR3nt
few,.,TRBV27,TRBJ2-7,CASSLVAGYEQYF,TGTGCCAGCAGTTTAGTTGCGGGATACGAGCAGTACTTC
.,.,TRBV30,TRBJ2-3,CAWSVLGRFTDTQYF,TGTGCCTGGAGTGTACTGGGTAGATTCACAGATACGCAGTATTTT
.,.,TRBV14,TRBJ2-7,CASSQVFGSYEQYF,TGTGCCAGCAGCCAAGTTTTCGGATCCTACGAGCAGTACTTC
.,.,TRBV30,TRBJ1-2,CAWMLSYGYTF,TGTGCCTGGATGCTCAGCTATGGCTACACCTTC
.,.,TRBV30,TRBJ1-5,CAWTEQGPGQPQHF,TGTGCCTGGACAGAACAGGGACCCGGCCAGCCCCAGCATTTT
.,TRBD1,TRBV5-1,TRBJ1-2,CASSLDPGQGGYGYTF,TGCGCCAGCAGCTTGGACCCGGGACAGGGAGGCTATGGCTACACCTTC
.,.,TRBV29-1,TRBJ1-1,CSVEVRGLNTEAFF,TGCAGCGTTGAAGTCCGAGGGCTGAACACTGAAGCTTTCTTT
.,TRBD2,TRBV7-2,TRBJ2-7,CASSLDQAGSYEQYF,TGTGCCAGCAGCTTAGATCAAGCGGGGTCCTACGAGCAGTACTTC
.,.,TRBV29-1,TRBJ1-1,CSVEVGGWNTEAFF,TGCAGCGTTGAAGTCGGTGGGTGGAACACTGAAGCTTTCTTT
.,.,TRBV30,TRBJ2-6,CAWSRGSGANVLTF,TGTGCCTGGAGCAGGGGTTCGGGGGCCAACGTCCTGACTTTC
.,.,TRBV5-1,TRBJ2-3,CASSLRSDTQYF,TGCGCCAGCAGCTTGAGAAGCGATACGCAGTATTTT
.,.,TRBV7-9,TRBJ1-2,CASSLVGGDELGYTF,TGTGCCAGCAGCTTAGTGGGTGGGGATGAACTCGGCTACACCTTC
.,.,TRBV30,TRBJ1-2,CAWRPKGTRTMRYTF,TGTGCCTGGAGACCAAAGGGGACAAGGACTATGCGCTACACCTTC
.,TRBD1,TRBV29-1,TRBJ2-1,CSVDGQADNEQFF,TGCAGCGTTGACGGACAGGCTGACAATGAGCAGTTCTTC
.,.,TRBV28,TRBJ2-4,CASAELAKNIQYF,TGTGCCAGCGCAGAACTAGCCAAAAACATTCAGTACTTC
.,.,TRBV7-8,TRBJ2-5,CASSLQETQYF,TGTGCCAGCAGCTTACAAGAGACCCAGTACTTC